Below are 4 T cell receptor beta chains sequenced from a single sample in a study of blood T cells in healthy people across ages. Primed by a sample-barcoded 5' primer and a J-beta primer mix, a second PCR proceeded for roughly 6 to 12 cycles. TCRdb fed the 5' RACE reads into MiXCR, producing one record per CDR3 protein. The repertoire includes around 1.7 million distinct CDR3 sequences, approximately 28% of them detected once, and roughly 8.2% sits in the top ten. Material for sequencing was blood. The receptors were gathered from a woman aged 25 to 39 in good health.

This clonotype came up a few times. This rearrangement joins TRBV7-9 to TRBJ2-3, with TRBD2 matching 8 bases. The CDR3 runs 19 residues. V gave up 5 bases and J gave up 0 bases; unmatched junction bases: 16. The germline gives CDR1 SEHNR, CDR2 FQNEAQ (reference sequence). CDR3 in DNA: TGTGCCAGCAGCCACTCAGGAGCGGGGGACCTACTTAGCACAGATACGCAGTATTTT. It is translated as CASSHSGAGDLLSTDTQYF.

This clonotype turned up a few times. The chain couples TRBV20-1 to TRBJ1-2, with 9 bases fitting TRBD1. CDR3 length equals 14 residues. V shed 5 bases, J shed 7 bases, and the junction held 11 bases outside the gene matches. CDR1 DFQATT and CDR2 SNEGSKA come from the germline V gene (reference sequence). Here the CDR3 DNA reads TGCAGTGCTGAAACACCGGGACAGGGTATTGGCTACACCTTC. It specifies CSAETPGQGIGYTF.

This chain uses TRBV7-9 with TRBJ2-3; 7 bases line up with TRBD1. Germline CDR1 and CDR2: SEHNR and FQNEAQ (reference sequence). CDR3 size: 14 residues. The J segment lost 3 bases and the V segment lost 4 bases, leaving 4 bases of the junction unmatched. The CDR3 DNA reads as TGTGCCAGCAGCTATAAGGGGGCAACAGATACGCAGTATTTT. Protein: CASSYKGATDTQYF.

The chain is built from TRBV30 and TRBJ2-5; D is ambiguous. CDR3 length: 14 amino acids. Trimming left V 0 bases short and J 2 bases short, with 10 bases between. CDR1 and CDR2 from the germline V gene are GTSNPN and SVGIG (reference sequence). CDR3 region: CAWSVPAVQETQYF. CDR3 in DNA: TGTGCCTGGAGTGTACCCGCAGTTCAAGAGACCCAGTACTTC.